Below are 5 T cell receptor beta chains sequenced from a single sample in a study of regulatory T cells in long-lasting Graves disease. CDR3-region Arm-PCR and iRepertoire HTBI primers produced the TCR beta libraries. TCRdb called the multiplex PCR reads again in MiXCR, with one record for every CDR3 protein. The profile shows 650,000 to 850,000 distinct CDR3 sequences, approximately 31% of them singletons. Time point specified: persistent/refractory GD, antithyroid drugs over 5 years with positive TRAb. PBMCs were the source of the RNA used for TCR sequencing. Sample: peripheral blood mononuclear cells (PBMCs), taken when the disease was refractory, from a patient treated with antithyroid drugs. Receptors were obtained from a female donor with Graves disease.

The chain joins TRBV10-1 to TRBJ1-1; no definite D call. Trimming removed 0 bases at V and 7 bases at J, with 6 bases between. The CDR3 is 12 residues long. Germline CDR1 reads WNHNN; CDR2 reads SYGVQD (reference sequence). CDR3 DNA sequence: TGCGCCAGCAGTGAGTCGGGGATTGAAGCTTTCTTT. Protein sequence: CASSESGIEAFF.

This clonotype has a handful of counts. CDR3 sequence: CAWKVREETQYF. DNA of the CDR3: TGTGCCTGGAAGGTACGGGAAGAGACCCAGTACTTC. The chain couples TRBV30 to TRBJ2-5; D remains ambiguous. V gave up 4 bases and J gave up 3 bases, with 9 bases separating them. Germline V CDR1 and CDR2: GTSNPN, SVGIG (reference sequence). The CDR3 runs to 12 residues. Full variable domain (rest looked up from reference TRBV30 and TRBJ2-5): SQTIHQWPATLVQPVGSPLSLECTVEGTSNPNLYWYRQAAGRGLQLLFYSVGIGQISSEVPQNLSASRPQDRQFILSSKKLLLSDSGFYLCAWKVREETQYFGPGTRLLVL.

The table lists this clonotype with a few counts. The genes are TRBV5-5 and TRBJ1-1; D is undetermined. The CDR3 has 14 amino acids. Trimming removed 4 bases from V and 6 bases from J, with 16 bases in between. CDR1 is SGHKS, CDR2 YYEKEE, per germline (reference sequence). The CDR3, as DNA: TGTGCCAGCAGCAGCCCCTTAATACGGCCTGAAGCTTTCTTT. Its protein is CASSSPLIRPEAFF.

The chain carries TRBV19 and TRBJ1-1, with D perhaps matching TRBD1 (6 bases). V dropped 6 bases and J dropped 2 bases, with 13 bases sitting between them. CDR1 and CDR2 from the germline V gene are LNHDA and SQIVND (reference sequence). The CDR3 has 14 residues. The CDR3 DNA follows: TGTGCCAGTAGCCTCTGGGGGCCCAACACTGAAGCTTTCTTT. Protein sequence: CASSLWGPNTEAFF. Filled out from reference TRBV19 and TRBJ1-1, the complete variable domain reads DGGITQSPKYLFRKEGQNVTLSCEQNLNHDAMYWYRQDPGQGLRLIYYSQIVNDFQKGDIAEGYSVSREKKESFPLTVTSAQKNPTAFYLCASSLWGPNTEAFFGQGTRLTVV.

This clonotype was counted a few times. The genes are TRBV29-1 and TRBJ1-1; D uncertain. The CDR3 extends over 11 amino acids. Trimming removed 4 bases at V and 1 base at J, with 4 bases between. Germline CDR1 is SQVTM and CDR2 is ANQGSEA. CDR3 sequence reads: CSVGTNTEAFF. The CDR3 DNA reads TGCAGCGTTGGCACGAACACTGAAGCTTTCTTT.